Below are 19 T cell receptor beta chains sequenced from a single sample in a study of T cells in Graves' hyperthyroidism and ophthalmopathy. Amplification yielded TCR beta CDR3 regions, with RNA transcripts as the source. HTBI primers were the set used in a first-round RT-PCR of the TCR CDR3. TCRdb used MiXCR to reprocess the multiplex PCR reads, holding one entry per CDR3 protein. The table includes 550,000 to 800,000 distinct CDR3 sequences, 15% to 20% detected once. Sequencing was performed on blood. The receptor set was obtained from a man in his fifties or sixties with Graves' hyperthyroidism.

This sequence joins TRBV19 and TRBJ2-3; D tentatively reads TRBD1 or TRBD2 (5 bases each). The V gene lost 5 bases and the J gene lost 4 bases, with 19 bases spanning the gap. Germline V lookup: CDR1 LNHDA, CDR2 SQIVND (reference sequence). The CDR3 sequence is 16 residues long. The CDR3 coding sequence is TGTGCCAGTAGTCCCGGGACCACGATTGGGGCAGATACGCAGTATTTT. Amino acid sequence: CASSPGTTIGADTQYF.

This clonotype turned up a few times. The chain is built from TRBV7-8 and TRBJ2-2; 10 nucleotides match TRBD1. V shed 5 bases, J shed 8 bases, and the junction held 5 bases outside the gene matches. There are 14 residues in the CDR3. Looked up from germline, CDR1 is SGHVS and CDR2 is FQNEAQ. The CDR3 DNA reads as TGTGCCAGCAGCGTCCGGACAGGGGGAGGGGAGCTGTTTTTT. It encodes CASSVRTGGGELFF.

The V and J genes are TRBV12-3 or TRBV12-4 and TRBJ1-5; 8 bases agree with TRBD1. With V trimmed by 3 bases and J by 3 bases, 4 bases remained unmatched. The CDR3 contains 15 residues. The DNA for the CDR3 is TGTGCCAGCAGTTTGTGGCAGGGGGCCAATCAGCCCCAGCATTTT. Translation: CASSLWQGANQPQHF.

Turning to this clonotype: This may come from a read error, since a much larger clone is one base off. This chain joins TRBV10-3 and TRBJ2-7; D may be TRBD1 (5 bases). Germline V gene lookup returns CDR1 ENHRY and CDR2 SYGVKD. The CDR3 is 16 amino acids. The DNA of the CDR3 is TGTACCATCACTTCCCCGACAGCGTTCAGCTCCTACGAGCAGTACTTC. Amino acids: CTITSPTAFSSYEQYF.

The chain uses TRBV27 and TRBJ2-2; no reliable D call. The better agreement between TRBJ1-1 and the DNA end casts doubt on the J call. This CDR3 is 11 amino acids long. CDR1 is MNHEY, CDR2 SMNVEV, per germline (reference sequence). The CDR3 DNA reads TGTGCCAGCAGTTTAAGCCGGGGAGCTTTCTTT. It codes for CASSLSRGAFF.

This clonotype came up many times. The rearrangement links TRBV20-1 to TRBJ2-3; D assignment may be TRBD1 or TRBD2 (5 bases each). CDR1 is DFQATT and CDR2 is SNEGSKA in the germline V gene (reference sequence). This CDR3 has 14 residues. V was clipped by 5 bases and J by 3 bases, with 15 bases between them. DNA for the CDR3: TGCAGTGCTCAAAGCCCGTGGGGGACAGATACGCAGTATTTT. This sequence encodes CSAQSPWGTDTQYF.

This clonotype came up a few times. The V and J genes are TRBV12-3 or TRBV12-4 and TRBJ1-2; TRBD1 matches at 9 bases. The ends lost 6 bases at V and 4 bases at J; junction bases unmatched: 9. CDR3 size: 15 residues. CDR3 sequence reads: CASSQTGGLIYGYTF. CDR3 DNA sequence: TGTGCCAGCAGCCAGACAGGGGGGTTGATCTATGGCTACACCTTC.

In this sample, this clonotype turned up many times. The chain has TRBV27 and TRBJ2-7; 7 nucleotides match TRBD1. J gave up 0 bases and V 2 bases, and 4 bases lay outside the gene matches. CDR3 length equals 15 residues. The germline gives CDR1 MNHEY, CDR2 SMNVEV (reference sequence). The CDR3 loop is CASSLSGQASYEQYF. The CDR3 coding sequence is TGTGCCAGCAGTTTAAGTGGACAGGCCTCCTACGAGCAGTACTTC.

The rearrangement uses TRBV28 and TRBJ1-5, with D possibly TRBD1 on 5 matching bases. The germline V gene has CDR1 MDHEN and CDR2 SYDVKM. V dropped 7 bases and J dropped 0 bases, with 13 bases sitting between them. There are 15 residues in the CDR3. CDR3 DNA sequence: TGTGCCAGCAAATACACAGGTAATAGCAATCAGCCCCAGCATTTT. This translates into CASKYTGNSNQPQHF. The full variable domain, completed using reference TRBV28 and TRBJ1-5, is DVKVTQSSRYLVKRTGEKVFLECVQDMDHENMFWYRQDPGLGLRLIYFSYDVKMKEKGDIPEGYSVSREKKERFSLILESASTNQTSMYLCASKYTGNSNQPQHFGDGTRLSIL.

In its sample, this clonotype was seen many times. This chain connects TRBV27 to TRBJ2-7, with TRBD2 identical over 7 bases. Trimming took 2 bases from V and 3 from J; bases not matched to a gene: 4. The CDR3 extends over 14 amino acids. The V gene's germline CDR1 is MNHEY and CDR2 SMNVEV (reference sequence). CDR3 coding DNA: TGTGCCAGCAGTTTACAGGGAGGGGTCTACGAGCAGTACTTC. It specifies CASSLQGGVYEQYF.

Ten or more counts support this clonotype. The chain employs TRBV19 and TRBJ2-1; 9 bases are a match to TRBD2. CDR3 length: 15 residues. V was clipped by 3 bases and J by 2 bases; unmatched bases: 2. Per the germline V gene, CDR1 is LNHDA and CDR2 is SQIVND (reference sequence). The CDR3 DNA reads TGTGCCAGTAGTATTCAGCGGGAGGCCTACAATGAGCAGTTCTTC. Amino acid sequence: CASSIQREAYNEQFF.

V is TRBV18 and J is TRBJ2-5, with 10 bases aligning to TRBD2. V lost 3 bases, J lost 5 bases, and 9 bases stayed unmatched. CDR1 is KGHSH, CDR2 LQKENI, per germline. The CDR3 covers 16 residues. The CDR3 nucleotides are TGTGCCAGCTCACCGAAAAAGGCTAGCGGGAGTGAGACCCAGTACTTC. This sequence encodes CASSPKKASGSETQYF.

The table lists this clonotype with many counts. The chain combines TRBV5-8 with TRBJ1-5, with 7 positions matching TRBD1. V gave up 0 bases and J gave up 0 bases; unmatched junction bases: 6. The length of the CDR3 is 17 residues. Looked up from germline, CDR1 is SGHTS and CDR2 is YDEGEE. The DNA for the CDR3 is TGTGCCAGCAGCTTGGACAGGGGTACCTATAGCAATCAGCCCCAGCATTTT. Amino acids: CASSLDRGTYSNQPQHF.

This rearrangement joins TRBV12-3 or TRBV12-4 to TRBJ1-5; D may be TRBD1 (6 bases). The CDR3 contains 14 residues. V dropped 7 bases and J dropped 4 bases, with 14 bases sitting between them. The CDR3 nucleotides are TGTGCCAGCACCCAAGACAGGATGAATCAGCCCCAGCATTTT. This encodes CASTQDRMNQPQHF.

This clonotype was seen a few times. This chain joins TRBV24-1 and TRBJ2-1; no clear D gene. V was shortened by 4 bases and J by 4 bases, with 10 bases between the two germline ends. In germline, CDR1 is KGHDR, CDR2 SFDVKD. The length of the CDR3 is 14 residues. CDR3 residues: CATSDETGYNEQFF. The CDR3 DNA reads TGTGCCACCAGTGACGAGACTGGGTACAATGAGCAGTTCTTC.

This clonotype came up many times. The gene calls are TRBV5-1 and TRBJ1-2; 7 positions match TRBD1. Germline V CDR1 and CDR2: SGHRS, YFSETQ. J gave up 0 bases and V 4 bases, and 9 bases lay outside the gene matches. This CDR3 has 16 amino acids. The CDR3 DNA follows: TGCGCCAGCAGCCCCGGGACAGATTTGTCTAACTATGGCTACACCTTC. It encodes CASSPGTDLSNYGYTF.

This clonotype was observed many times. The chain uses TRBV2 and TRBJ2-7; no clear D gene. V was trimmed by 4 bases and J by 4 bases, leaving 8 bases between them. The CDR3 spans 12 residues. Germline loops: CDR1 SNHLY, CDR2 FYNNEI. The CDR3 here is CASSVWEYEQYF. Written as DNA, the CDR3 is TGTGCCAGCAGTGTCTGGGAATACGAGCAGTACTTC.

This clonotype occurred a few times. At one boundary the junction diverges from the germline segment, which might be a read error. This chain uses TRBV28 with TRBJ2-5, with a tentative D call TRBD2 (5 bases). Germline V lookup: CDR1 MDHEN, CDR2 SYDVKM. This CDR3 is 11 amino acids long. Here the CDR3 reads CASSFGLAFHF. The CDR3 nucleotides are TGTGCCAGCAGTTTCGGCCTAGCCTTCCACTTC.

This clonotype has only a few counts. The chain is built from TRBV20-1 and TRBJ2-1, with TRBD2 identical over 7 bases. The trim removed 4 bases at V and 0 bases at J, leaving 6 bases unmatched. The CDR3 has 15 amino acids. Germline CDR1 DFQATT, CDR2 SNEGSKA (reference sequence). The CDR3 DNA sequence: TGCAGTGCTACGTCCCCGGGGGGCTCCTACAATGAGCAGTTCTTC. Translating gives CSATSPGGSYNEQFF.